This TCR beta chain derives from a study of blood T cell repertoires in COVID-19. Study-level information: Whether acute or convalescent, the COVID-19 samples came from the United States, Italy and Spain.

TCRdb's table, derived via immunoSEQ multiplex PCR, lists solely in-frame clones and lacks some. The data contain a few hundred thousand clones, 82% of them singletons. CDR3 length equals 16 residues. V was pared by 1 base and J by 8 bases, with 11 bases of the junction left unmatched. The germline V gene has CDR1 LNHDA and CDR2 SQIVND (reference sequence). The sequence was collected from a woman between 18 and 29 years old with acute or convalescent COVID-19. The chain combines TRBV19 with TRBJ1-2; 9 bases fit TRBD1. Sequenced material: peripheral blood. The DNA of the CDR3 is TGTGCCAGTAGTATAGTTGGAGGGACAGGGTCACGGGGCTACACCTTC. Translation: CASSIVGGTGSRGYTF.